Sequencing of this T cell receptor (beta chain) was carried out in a study of cytomegalovirus exposure and HLA in healthy donors. A note on this clone: Its antigen is not known.

The PCR ran on 60 Vbeta and 13 Jbeta primers. Clones were read by immunoSEQ multiplex PCR, and TCRdb kept only the in-frame ones, dropping some. The sample shows approximately 140,000 clones, approximately 85% of them seen only once. Study outcomes and limitations: Listed as cytomegalovirus-associated were 150 or so TCR beta chains. Later work found that TCR association rates differed between HLA loci; DRB1 had the most and HLA-C the fewest.

Material for sequencing was PBMCs. This clonotype originated in a man aged 50 to 59 in good health and CMV-seropositive.

The CDR3 loop is CASSFGGFTDTQYF. CDR3 DNA: TGCGCCAGCAGCTTCGGAGGCTTCACAGATACGCAGTATTTT. This chain connects TRBV5-1 to TRBJ2-3, with a tentative D call TRBD2 (5 bases). Trimming shortened V by 2 bases and J by 2 bases, and 9 bases separated the two germline ends. From germline, CDR1 is SGHRS and CDR2 YFSETQ. The CDR3 consists of 14 residues.